Here is one TCR beta chain with its context. Its antigen is as yet unknown. Repertoires were generated with immunoSEQ multiplex PCR, while TCRdb's copy carries only in-frame clones and drops some. The sample holds thousands of clones, almost 70% seen once. There are 13 residues in the CDR3. J was trimmed by 8 bases and V by 2 bases; bases with no gene match: 4. Germline assignment: CDR1 MNHEY and CDR2 SVGAGI. The sample is drawn from a study of siplizumab effects on memory and regulatory T cells. Findings of the study overall: Naive T cells apparently outstripped memory cells in diversity and seemed major alloresponse contributors. Siplizumab caused a significant drop in alloreactive sequences traceable to unstimulated CD4+ memory cells.

The sequenced sample consisted of effector memory CD8+ T cells sorted from blood. Subset defined: unstimulated CD8+ effector memory T cells. The TCR comes from a human donor in good health. The chain recombines TRBV6-5 with TRBJ1-2, with 8 bases aligning to TRBD1. The CDR3 nucleotides read TGTGCCAGCAGTTACGGACAGGGCAGGGGCTACACCTTC. Amino acid sequence: CASSYGQGRGYTF.